The T cell receptor beta chain under discussion was sequenced for a study of blood T cell repertoires in COVID-19. Measured with immunoSEQ multiplex PCR; TCRdb has only the in-frame clones, and not every one. In the table there are approximately 200,000 clones, about 95% of which are singletons. The CDR3 has 13 residues. Per germline, CDR1 GTSNPN and CDR2 SVGIG (reference sequence). V was clipped by 3 bases and J by 5 bases; unmatched bases: 4. The receptor was isolated from a young man with COVID-19, enrolled during active disease. Sequencing input: peripheral blood. The rearrangement uses TRBV30 and TRBJ1-5; 7 positions agree with TRBD1. CDR3 protein: CAWSQGVDQPQHF. In DNA form, the CDR3 reads TGTGCCTGGAGCCAGGGGGTAGATCAGCCCCAGCATTTT.